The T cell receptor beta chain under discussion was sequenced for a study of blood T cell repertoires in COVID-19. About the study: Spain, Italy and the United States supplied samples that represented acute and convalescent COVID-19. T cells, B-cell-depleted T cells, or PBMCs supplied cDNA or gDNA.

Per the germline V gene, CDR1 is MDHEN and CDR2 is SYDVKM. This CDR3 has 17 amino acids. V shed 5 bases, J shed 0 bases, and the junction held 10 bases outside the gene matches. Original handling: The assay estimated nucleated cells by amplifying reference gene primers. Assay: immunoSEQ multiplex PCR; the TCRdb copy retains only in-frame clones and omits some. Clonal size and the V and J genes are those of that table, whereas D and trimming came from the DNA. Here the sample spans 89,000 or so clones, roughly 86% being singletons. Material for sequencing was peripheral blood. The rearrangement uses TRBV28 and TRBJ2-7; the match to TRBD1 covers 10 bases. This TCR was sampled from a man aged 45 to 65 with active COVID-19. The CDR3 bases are TGTGCCAGCAGTCCAAGGACAGGGGGTGCATTCTCCTACGAGCAGTACTTC. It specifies CASSPRTGGAFSYEQYF.